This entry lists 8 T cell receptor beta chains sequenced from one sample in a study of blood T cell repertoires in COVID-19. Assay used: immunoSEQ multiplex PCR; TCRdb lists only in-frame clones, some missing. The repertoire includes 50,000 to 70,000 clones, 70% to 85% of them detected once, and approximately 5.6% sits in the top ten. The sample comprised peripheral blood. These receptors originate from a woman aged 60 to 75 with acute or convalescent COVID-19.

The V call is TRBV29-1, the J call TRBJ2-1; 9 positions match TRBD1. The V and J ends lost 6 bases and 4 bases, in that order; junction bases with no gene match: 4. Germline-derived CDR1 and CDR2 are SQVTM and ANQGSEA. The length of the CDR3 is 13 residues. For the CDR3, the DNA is TGCAGCGTAAGGGACAGGGAATACAATGAGCAGTTCTTC. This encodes CSVRDREYNEQFF.

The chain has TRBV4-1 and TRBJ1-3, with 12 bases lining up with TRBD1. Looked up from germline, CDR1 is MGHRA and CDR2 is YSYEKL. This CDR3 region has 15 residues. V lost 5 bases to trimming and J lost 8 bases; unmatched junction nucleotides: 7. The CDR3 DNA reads TGCGCCAGCAGCGGGACAGGGGGCGAGGGAGACACCATATATTTT. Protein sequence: CASSGTGGEGDTIYF.

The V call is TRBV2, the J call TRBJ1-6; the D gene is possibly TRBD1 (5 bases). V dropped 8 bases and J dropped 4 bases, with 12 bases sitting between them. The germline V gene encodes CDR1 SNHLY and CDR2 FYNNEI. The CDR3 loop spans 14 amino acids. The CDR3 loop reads CASDNGGYNSPLHF. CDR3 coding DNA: TGTGCCAGCGATAACGGGGGTTATAATTCACCCCTCCACTTT.

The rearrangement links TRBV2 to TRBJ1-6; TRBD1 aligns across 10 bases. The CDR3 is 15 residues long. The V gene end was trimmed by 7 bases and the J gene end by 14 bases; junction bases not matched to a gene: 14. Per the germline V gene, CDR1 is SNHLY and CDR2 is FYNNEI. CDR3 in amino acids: CASTGQGGVVGSLHF. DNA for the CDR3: TGTGCCAGCACAGGACAGGGGGGTGTAGTTGGATCCCTCCACTTT.

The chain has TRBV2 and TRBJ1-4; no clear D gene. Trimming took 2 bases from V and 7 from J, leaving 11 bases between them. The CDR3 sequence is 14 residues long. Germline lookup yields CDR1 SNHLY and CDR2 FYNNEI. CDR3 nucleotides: TGTGCCAGCAGTGAACGGGGAACATTTGAAAAACTGTTTTTT. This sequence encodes CASSERGTFEKLFF. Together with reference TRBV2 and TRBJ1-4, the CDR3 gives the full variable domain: EPEVTQTPSHQVTQMGQEVILRCVPISNHLYFYWYRQILGQKVEFLVSFYNNEISEKSEIFDDQFSVERPDGSNFTLKIRSTKLEDSAMYFCASSERGTFEKLFFGSGTQLSVL.

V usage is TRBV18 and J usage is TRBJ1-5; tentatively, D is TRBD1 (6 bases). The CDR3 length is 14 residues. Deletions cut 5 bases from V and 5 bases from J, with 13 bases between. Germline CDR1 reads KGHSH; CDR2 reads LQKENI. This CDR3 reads CASSEQGKDQPQHF. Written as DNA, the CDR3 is TGTGCCAGCTCAGAACAGGGTAAGGATCAGCCCCAGCATTTT.

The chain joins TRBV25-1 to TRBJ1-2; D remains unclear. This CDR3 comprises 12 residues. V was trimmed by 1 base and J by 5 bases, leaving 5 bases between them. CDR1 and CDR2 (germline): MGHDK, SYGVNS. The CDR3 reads CASSELTYGYTF. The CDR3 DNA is TGTGCCAGCAGTGAATTGACTTATGGCTACACCTTC.

The CDR3 nucleotides are TGTGCCACCAGTGATTTTCCCAGGGTATGCACTGAAGCTTTCTTT. This codes for CATSDFPRVCTEAFF. V gene TRBV24-1 combines with J gene TRBJ1-1; possibly TRBD1 for D (5 bases). This CDR3 has 15 residues. V was shortened by 1 base and J by 4 bases, with 12 bases between the two germline ends. CDR1 is KGHDR and CDR2 is SFDVKD in the germline V gene.